These T cell receptor beta chains were read from a single sample in a study of blood T cell repertoires in COVID-19. TCRdb's table, derived via immunoSEQ multiplex PCR, lists solely in-frame clones and lacks some. The sample contains 9,900 or so clones, roughly 89% of which appear only once. Input material: peripheral blood. The receptor set was obtained from a human donor in a cohort sampled during active COVID-19. The CDR3 runs from the conserved cysteine through the conserved F or W. A D gene is named only where the DNA matches it firmly. Clone size appears in some rows only: once, few, many, or a class for an expanded clone.

>TRBV19|TRBJ2-3|.|.|15
CASSTTSASTDTQYF
TGTGCCAGTAGCACGACTAGTGCCTCCACAGATACGCAGTATTTT
>TRBV30|TRBJ1-2|.|TRBD1|12
CACHSSDRVNTF
TGTGCCTGCCATTCCTCGGACAGGGTAAACACCTTC
>TRBV11-3|TRBJ2-3|.|.|14
CASSLRGSTDTQYF
TGTGCCAGCAGCTTGAGGGGGAGCACAGATACGCAGTATTTT
>TRBV11-3|TRBJ1-1|.|.|15
CASSSLAARGTEAFF
TGTGCCAGCAGCTCTTTGGCCGCACGGGGCACTGAAGCTTTCTTT
>TRBV5-4|TRBJ2-6|.|.|18
CASSLGGAAASGANVLTF
TGTGCCAGCAGCTTGGGGGGAGCGGCAGCCTCTGGGGCCAACGTCCTGACTTTC
>TRBV6-2/TRBV6-3|TRBJ2-5|.|.|11
CASSSAGTQYF
TGTGCCAGCAGTTCAGCGGGGACCCAGTACTTC
>TRBV2|TRBJ2-7|.|TRBD1|13
CASKGQGEYEQYF
TGTGCCAGCAAGGGACAGGGGGAGTACGAGCAGTACTTC
>TRBV28|TRBJ1-4|.|.|16
CASSFRDWTFNEKLFF
TGTGCCAGCAGTTTTAGGGACTGGACATTTAATGAAAAACTGTTTTTT
>TRBV28|TRBJ2-1|.|TRBD2|15
CASRPPGLAFNEQFF
TGTGCCAGCAGACCTCCGGGACTAGCTTTTAATGAGCAGTTCTTC
>TRBV7-6|TRBJ2-5|.|TRBD2|16
CASSSYGLAGGETQYF
TGTGCCAGCAGCTCCTACGGACTAGCGGGGGGAGAGACCCAGTACTTC
>TRBV23-1|TRBJ1-2|.|.|15
CASPVPPHRGYGYTF
TGCGCCAGTCCTGTACCCCCTCACCGGGGCTATGGCTACACCTTC
>TRBV7-9|TRBJ2-1|few|.|16
CASVGRQRSPYNEQFF
TGTGCCAGCGTGGGGCGACAGAGGTCCCCCTACAATGAGCAGTTCTTC
>TRBV30|TRBJ2-5|.|.|13
CAWSVGLQETQYF
TGTGCCTGGAGTGTGGGACTCCAAGAGACCCAGTACTTC
>TRBV29-1|TRBJ2-7|.|.|14
CSVVGLPLTYEQYF
TGCAGCGTTGTTGGACTGCCTCTAACCTACGAGCAGTACTTC
>TRBV7-2|TRBJ2-2|.|.|13
CASSLGGRGELFF
TGTGCCAGCAGCTTAGGGGGGCGTGGGGAGCTGTTTTTT
>TRBV20-1|TRBJ1-1|few|.|11
CSAPRQSEAFF
TGCAGTGCGCCTAGACAGAGTGAAGCTTTCTTT
>TRBV10-1|TRBJ1-3|.|TRBD1|17
CARWDRGRLESGNTIYF
TGCGCCAGATGGGACAGGGGGCGTTTAGAGTCCGGAAACACCATATATTTT
>TRBV19|TRBJ2-5|.|TRBD1|15
CASRERGRIQETQYF
TGTGCCAGTAGGGAAAGGGGGCGGATCCAAGAGACCCAGTACTTC
>TRBV18|TRBJ2-1|.|TRBD1|17
CASSPSGQGAEYNEQFF
TGTGCCAGCTCACCATCCGGACAGGGGGCGGAATACAATGAGCAGTTCTTC
>TRBV4-3|TRBJ2-2|once|.|15
CASSQGLRGTGELFF
TGCGCCAGCAGCCAAGGACTCAGGGGAACCGGGGAGCTGTTTTTT
>TRBV7-6|TRBJ2-2|.|TRBD2|17
CASSSSTSGGAAGELFF
TGTGCCAGCAGCTCCTCAACTAGCGGGGGGGCTGCCGGGGAGCTGTTTTTT
>TRBV7-9|TRBJ2-5|.|.|12
CASSPHQETQYF
TGTGCCAGCAGCCCCCATCAAGAGACCCAGTACTTC
>TRBV10-3|TRBJ2-5|.|TRBD1|13
CAMRQGAGETQYF
TGTGCCATGCGACAGGGGGCGGGGGAGACCCAGTACTTC
>TRBV5-1|TRBJ2-1|.|.|12
CASSLGLFEQFF
TGCGCCAGCAGCTTAGGACTTTTTGAGCAGTTCTTC
>TRBV5-4|TRBJ1-2|once|TRBD1|15
CASSSPGTGEHGYTF
TGTGCCAGCAGCTCACCCGGGACAGGGGAGCATGGCTACACCTTC
>TRBV18|TRBJ1-1|.|TRBD1|15
CASSPPSGGNTEAFF
TGTGCCAGCTCACCACCTTCAGGGGGGAACACTGAAGCTTTCTTT
>TRBV9|TRBJ2-1|.|.|15
CASSPPGLQVGEQFF
TGTGCCAGCAGCCCCCCCGGACTACAGGTGGGTGAGCAGTTCTTC
>TRBV12-3/TRBV12-4|TRBJ2-1|.|TRBD2|12
CASRSSGGAQFF
TGTGCCAGCAGGTCTAGCGGGGGGGCGCAGTTCTTC
>TRBV18|TRBJ2-5|.|TRBD1|14
CASSSQGARETQYF
TGTGCCAGCTCCTCCCAGGGGGCGAGAGAGACCCAGTACTTC
>TRBV9|TRBJ1-2|.|.|13
CASSGGTNRGYTF
TGTGCCAGCAGCGGCGGGACGAATCGCGGCTACACCTTC
>TRBV6-5|TRBJ2-5|.|TRBD1|15
CASRARDRAEKTQYF
TGTGCCAGCCGGGCGCGGGACAGGGCTGAAAAGACCCAGTACTTC
>TRBV3-1/TRBV3-2|TRBJ1-3|.|.|14
CASGPGRSGNTIYF
TGTGCCAGTGGGCCCGGGAGATCTGGAAACACCATATATTTT
>TRBV20-1|TRBJ1-1|once|TRBD1|15
CSASPGTGGNTEAFF
TGCAGTGCTAGTCCCGGGACAGGGGGCAACACTGAAGCTTTCTTT
>TRBV5-1|TRBJ1-2|.|.|15
CASSQRQLRNYGYTF
TGCGCCAGCAGCCAGAGACAGCTGCGTAACTATGGCTACACCTTC
>TRBV6-1|TRBJ1-4|.|.|15
CASSEAPLLLEKLFF
TGTGCCAGCAGTGAAGCGCCGTTACTCCTTGAAAAACTGTTTTTT
>TRBV5-1|TRBJ2-7|.|TRBD2|16
CASSLARLAGGGEQYF
TGCGCCAGCAGCTTGGCTCGACTAGCGGGGGGTGGCGAGCAGTACTTC
>TRBV4-1|TRBJ2-7|.|TRBD2|13
CASSRGLAGEQYF
TGCGCCAGCAGCCGGGGACTAGCGGGCGAGCAGTACTTC
>TRBV9|TRBJ2-7|.|.|16
CASSVALSRGDDEQYF
TGTGCCAGCAGCGTAGCTTTATCCCGGGGAGACGACGAGCAGTACTTC
>TRBV5-6|TRBJ2-7|.|.|12
CASSSTPYEQYF
TGTGCCAGCAGCTCGACACCCTACGAGCAGTACTTC
>TRBV2|TRBJ2-7|.|.|12
CASSEGQKEQYF
TGTGCCAGCAGTGAAGGACAGAAGGAGCAGTACTTC
>TRBV5-1|TRBJ2-7|.|.|13
CASSLLGEGEQYF
TGCGCCAGCAGCTTGTTAGGGGAAGGCGAGCAGTACTTC
>TRBV2|TRBJ2-7|.|.|13
CASMRLVTYEQYF
TGTGCCAGCATGAGACTAGTAACCTACGAGCAGTACTTC
>TRBV10-3|TRBJ1-6|.|TRBD1|15
CAISESGTGNSPLHF
TGTGCCATCAGTGAGTCGGGGACAGGTAATTCACCCCTCCACTTT
>TRBV5-4|TRBJ1-1|.|.|14
CASSIPGRDTEAFF
TGTGCCAGCAGCATCCCAGGGAGGGACACTGAAGCTTTCTTT
>TRBV4-2|TRBJ2-4|.|TRBD2|18
CASGHGTSSPGAKNIQYF
TGTGCCAGCGGACACGGGACTAGCTCTCCGGGGGCCAAAAACATTCAGTACTTC
>TRBV29-1|TRBJ1-1|.|TRBD1|13
CSGLGGIDTEAFF
TGCAGCGGGCTAGGGGGCATCGACACTGAAGCTTTCTTT
>TRBV5-1|TRBJ1-1|.|TRBD1|14
CASSLQGGNTEAFF
TGCGCCAGCAGCTTACAGGGGGGGAACACTGAAGCTTTCTTT
>TRBV28|TRBJ2-7|.|TRBD1|14
CASYESGGQYEQYF
TGTGCCAGCTATGAATCAGGGGGTCAGTACGAGCAGTACTTC
>TRBV5-1|TRBJ1-1|once|.|12
CASSWGETEAFF
TGCGCCAGCAGCTGGGGAGAAACTGAAGCTTTCTTT
>TRBV29-1|TRBJ2-7|.|TRBD1|19
CSVELQPGQGRRGKNEQYF
TGCAGCGTTGAACTACAACCGGGACAGGGCCGCCGGGGGAAAAACGAGCAGTACTTC
>TRBV7-8|TRBJ1-1|.|.|14
CASSPQGLNTEAFF
TGTGCCAGCAGCCCTCAGGGGCTGAACACTGAAGCTTTCTTT
>TRBV7-2|TRBJ2-5|.|.|15
CASSLDGGPGETQYF
TGTGCCAGCAGCTTAGACGGCGGTCCGGGGGAGACCCAGTACTTC
>TRBV27|TRBJ2-7|.|TRBD1|17
CASSLSAGTASAYEQYF
TGTGCCAGCAGTTTAAGCGCCGGGACAGCCTCTGCCTACGAGCAGTACTTC